Listed below are T cell receptor beta chains from one sample, sequenced in a study of blood T cells in healthy people across ages. TCRdb reprocessed the 5' RACE reads with MiXCR, giving one entry per CDR3 protein. The sample contains some 1 million distinct CDR3 sequences, under 45% of which appear only once. Sequences were obtained from blood. The source is a woman aged 55-75 years in good health. The CDR3 runs from the conserved cysteine through the conserved F or W. A D gene is named only where the DNA matches it firmly. The size of a clone is reported for some rows only, either as once, few or many, or as a class for expanded clones.

>TRBJ1-2|.|.|TRBV20-1
CSAPIARAHNYGYTF
TGCAGTGCGCCAATAGCACGGGCTCATAACTATGGCTACACCTTC
>TRBJ2-7|few|TRBD2|TRBV27
CATPLAGEEQYF
TGTGCCACCCCACTAGCGGGGGAAGAGCAGTACTTC
>TRBJ1-5|.|.|TRBV4-1
CASSQDGAGALRPQHF
TGCGCCAGCAGCCAAGATGGGGCCGGGGCTCTGAGACCCCAGCATTTT
>TRBJ2-3|.|.|TRBV10-3
CAISESAGTWAAHTQYF
TGTGCCATCAGTGAGTCGGCGGGGACTTGGGCTGCCCATACGCAGTATTTT
>TRBJ2-7|few|.|TRBV20-1
CSASPISGGTYNEQYF
TGCAGTGCTAGCCCTATTAGCGGAGGGACCTACAATGAGCAGTACTTC
>TRBJ2-7|.|.|TRBV11-2
CASSPTRTFTYEQYF
TGTGCCAGCAGCCCCACTCGGACATTTACCTACGAGCAGTACTTC
>TRBJ2-1|.|TRBD2|TRBV24-1
CATSDLASGRAYNEQFF
TGTGCCACCAGTGATTTGGCCAGCGGGAGGGCCTACAATGAGCAGTTCTTC
>TRBJ2-1|few|.|TRBV5-1
CASSLEPGPGESGSYNEQFF
TGCGCCAGCAGCCTAGAGCCGGGCCCCGGGGAGAGCGGTTCCTACAATGAGCAGTTCTTC
>TRBJ2-7|.|TRBD1|TRBV7-9
CASSWTGVIDEQYF
TGTGCCAGCAGCTGGACAGGGGTAATCGACGAGCAGTACTTC
>TRBJ1-2|few|.|TRBV9
CASSVAGTIYGYTF
TGTGCCAGCAGCGTGGCAGGGACAATTTATGGCTACACCTTC
>TRBJ2-3|.|.|TRBV3-1
CASSQEGTATDTQYF
TGTGCCAGCAGCCAAGAAGGGACCGCCACAGATACGCAGTATTTT
>TRBJ2-7|.|.|TRBV20-1
CSASLPGGTYEQYF
TGCAGTGCTAGCCTACCGGGCGGGACCTACGAGCAGTACTTC
>TRBJ1-2|.|.|TRBV6-2/TRBV6-3
CASSYPDSGLHGYTF
TGTGCCAGCAGTTACCCGGACAGTGGCTTGCATGGCTACACCTTC
>TRBJ2-3|few|.|TRBV24-1
CATSDNGFGTVGTDTQYF
TGTGCCACCAGTGATAACGGTTTCGGCACAGTCGGGACAGATACGCAGTATTTT
>TRBJ2-2|.|.|TRBV6-5
CASSYSPQGHTGELFF
TGTGCCAGCAGTTACTCCCCCCAGGGACACACCGGGGAGCTGTTTTTT
>TRBJ2-7|.|.|TRBV2
CASSSERKSSYEQYF
TGTGCCAGCAGTAGTGAGCGGAAGAGCTCCTACGAGCAGTACTTC
>TRBJ2-1|few|TRBD1|TRBV7-9
CASSAQGQGTNEQFF
TGTGCCAGCAGCGCCCAAGGACAGGGGACGAATGAGCAGTTCTTC
>TRBJ2-1|few|.|TRBV9
CASSVGLEQFF
TGTGCCAGCAGCGTAGGTCTTGAGCAGTTCTTC
>TRBJ2-5|.|TRBD2|TRBV4-1
CASSRSSGGQETQYF
TGCGCCAGCAGCCGATCTAGCGGGGGCCAAGAGACCCAGTACTTC
>TRBJ1-2|once|.|TRBV6-5
CASSYSAVGRGLGGYTF
TGTGCCAGCAGTTACTCAGCCGTTGGCAGGGGCCTAGGTGGCTACACCTTC
>TRBJ2-3|few|TRBD2|TRBV20-1
CSAVAGGRDTQYF
TGCAGTGCGGTAGCGGGAGGTCGGGATACGCAGTATTTT
>TRBJ1-2|few|.|TRBV7-2
CASSLWGSGYGYTF
TGTGCCAGCAGCTTATGGGGTTCGGGCTATGGCTACACCTTC
>TRBJ1-1|.|TRBD1|TRBV4-2
CASSRQGGGTEAFF
TGTGCCAGCAGCCGACAGGGCGGAGGGACTGAAGCTTTCTTT
>TRBJ2-1|.|TRBD1|TRBV5-1
CASSVGTVNNEQFF
TGCGCCAGCAGCGTGGGGACAGTCAACAATGAGCAGTTCTTC
>TRBJ2-1|.|.|TRBV18
CASSPDGMGNEQFF
TGTGCCAGCTCACCCGATGGCATGGGCAATGAGCAGTTCTTC
>TRBJ2-3|.|.|TRBV18
CASSSPLNTDTQYF
TGTGCCAGCTCAAGTCCCCTGAACACAGATACGCAGTATTTT
>TRBJ2-1|.|TRBD2|TRBV19
CASSFGTNYNEQFF
TGTGCCAGTAGCTTCGGGACTAACTACAATGAGCAGTTCTTC
>TRBJ2-5|few|.|TRBV20-1
CSASFDGGSSETQYF
TGCAGTGCTAGTTTCGATGGGGGAAGCTCGGAGACCCAGTACTTC
>TRBJ2-1|.|TRBD2|TRBV4-2
CASSQVTLAVEGHNEQFF
TGTGCCAGCAGCCAAGTGACGCTAGCGGTCGAAGGCCACAATGAGCAGTTCTTC
>TRBJ2-3|.|.|TRBV6-1
CASSVIGEADTQYF
TGTGCCAGCAGTGTGATTGGGGAAGCAGATACGCAGTATTTT
>TRBJ2-3|.|.|TRBV5-6
CASSPTGVRSDTQYF
TGTGCCAGCAGCCCTACAGGAGTTCGGTCAGATACGCAGTATTTT
>TRBJ2-1|few|.|TRBV20-1
CSARDSSPSHNEQFF
TGCAGTGCTAGAGATAGTTCCCCTAGCCACAATGAGCAGTTCTTC
>TRBJ2-2|few|.|TRBV5-1
CASSFFSGGANTGELFF
TGCGCCAGCAGCTTTTTTTCCGGGGGCGCGAACACCGGGGAGCTGTTTTTT
>TRBJ1-1|.|.|TRBV2
CASSPHGGSSTEAFF
TGTGCCAGCAGTCCCCACGGGGGCTCGAGCACTGAAGCTTTCTTT
>TRBJ2-3|.|.|TRBV7-3
CASSTWGGTDTQYF
TGTGCCAGCAGCACCTGGGGGGGCACAGATACGCAGTATTTT
>TRBJ2-1|few|.|TRBV6-5
CASSMRGYNEQFF
TGTGCCAGTAGCATGAGGGGCTACAATGAGCAGTTCTTC
>TRBJ2-7|.|.|TRBV2
CASRVTSYEQYF
TGTGCCAGCAGGGTCACCTCCTACGAGCAGTACTTC
>TRBJ2-7|few|TRBD1|TRBV11-2
CASSSYRGPTGEQYF
TGTGCCAGCAGCTCGTACAGGGGGCCTACGGGGGAGCAGTACTTC
>TRBJ2-1|.|TRBD2|TRBV7-9
CASSLGGGGGRNEQFF
TGTGCCAGCAGCTTAGGTGGCGGGGGGGGGCGCAATGAGCAGTTCTTC
>TRBJ2-3|.|.|TRBV11-2
CASSPMRSGGADTQYF
TGTGCCAGCTCGCCCATGAGGTCTGGAGGGGCAGATACGCAGTATTTT
>TRBJ2-7|few|.|TRBV21-1
CASSKHGRSSYEQYF
TGTGCCAGCAGCAAACACGGCAGGAGCTCCTACGAGCAGTACTTC
>TRBJ1-2|.|.|TRBV20-1
CSASSGGYGYTF
TGCAGTGCTAGTTCAGGAGGCTATGGCTACACCTTC
>TRBJ2-1|.|.|TRBV12-3/TRBV12-4
CASSLGRGWQFF
TGTGCCAGCAGTTTGGGCCGGGGATGGCAGTTCTTC
>TRBJ1-4|.|TRBD1|TRBV5-6
CASSFSGTGARNEKLFF
TGTGCCAGCAGCTTTTCCGGGACAGGGGCACGTAATGAAAAACTGTTTTTT
>TRBJ2-1|.|.|TRBV29-1
CSVVPGSAFWNEQFF
TGCAGCGTCGTACCCGGGAGCGCCTTTTGGAATGAGCAGTTCTTC
>TRBJ2-7|.|.|TRBV29-1
CSALQGTQYF
TGCAGCGCTTTACAGGGTACGCAGTACTTC
>TRBJ2-3|.|.|TRBV27
CASSLEPHATQYF
TGTGCCAGCAGTTTAGAACCCCATGCTACGCAGTATTTT
>TRBJ1-6|.|.|TRBV5-1
CASSLSGRESSPLHF
TGCGCCAGCAGCTTGTCCGGCAGGGAGAGTTCACCCCTCCACTTT
>TRBJ2-7|.|.|TRBV27
CASSPLGGPSYEQYF
TGTGCCAGCAGCCCCCTTGGGGGGCCCTCCTACGAGCAGTACTTC
>TRBJ2-2|.|.|TRBV4-2
CASSQDRQLGAGTGELFF
TGTGCCAGCAGCCAAGATAGGCAACTAGGGGCTGGCACCGGGGAGCTGTTTTTT